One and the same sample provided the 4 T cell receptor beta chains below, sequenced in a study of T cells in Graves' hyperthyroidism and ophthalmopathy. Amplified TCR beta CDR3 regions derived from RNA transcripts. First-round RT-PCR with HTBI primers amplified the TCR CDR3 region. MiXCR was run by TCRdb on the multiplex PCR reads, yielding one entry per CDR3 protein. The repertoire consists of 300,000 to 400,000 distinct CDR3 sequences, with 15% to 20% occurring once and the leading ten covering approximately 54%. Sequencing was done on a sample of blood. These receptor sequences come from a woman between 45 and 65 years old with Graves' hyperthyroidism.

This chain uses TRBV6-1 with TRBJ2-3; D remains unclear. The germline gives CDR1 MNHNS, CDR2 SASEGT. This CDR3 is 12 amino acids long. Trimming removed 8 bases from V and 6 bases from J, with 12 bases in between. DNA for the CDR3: TGTGCCAGCCGGGCCCCTGGGGATACGCAGTATTTT. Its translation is CASRAPGDTQYF.

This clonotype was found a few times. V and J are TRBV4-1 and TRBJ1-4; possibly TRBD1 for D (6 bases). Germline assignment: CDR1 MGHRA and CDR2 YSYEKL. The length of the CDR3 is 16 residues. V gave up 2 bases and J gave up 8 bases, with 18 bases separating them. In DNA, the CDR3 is TGCGCCAGCAGCCAATTAAAAGGGGGTCGGAGAGAAAAACTGTTTTTT. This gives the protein CASSQLKGGRREKLFF.

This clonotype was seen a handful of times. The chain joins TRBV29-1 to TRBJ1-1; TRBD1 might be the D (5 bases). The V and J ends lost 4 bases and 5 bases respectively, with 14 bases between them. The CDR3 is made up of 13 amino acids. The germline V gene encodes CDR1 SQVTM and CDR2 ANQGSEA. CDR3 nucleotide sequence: TGCAGCGTTGGTGAGGGGATGGAGACTGAAGCTTTCTTT. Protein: CSVGEGMETEAFF.

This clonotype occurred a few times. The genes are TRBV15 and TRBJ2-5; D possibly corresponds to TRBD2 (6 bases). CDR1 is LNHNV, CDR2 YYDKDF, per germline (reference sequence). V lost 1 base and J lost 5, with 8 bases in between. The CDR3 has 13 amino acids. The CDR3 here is CATSRGEAETQYF. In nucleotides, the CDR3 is TGTGCCACCAGCAGAGGGGAGGCGGAGACCCAGTACTTC.